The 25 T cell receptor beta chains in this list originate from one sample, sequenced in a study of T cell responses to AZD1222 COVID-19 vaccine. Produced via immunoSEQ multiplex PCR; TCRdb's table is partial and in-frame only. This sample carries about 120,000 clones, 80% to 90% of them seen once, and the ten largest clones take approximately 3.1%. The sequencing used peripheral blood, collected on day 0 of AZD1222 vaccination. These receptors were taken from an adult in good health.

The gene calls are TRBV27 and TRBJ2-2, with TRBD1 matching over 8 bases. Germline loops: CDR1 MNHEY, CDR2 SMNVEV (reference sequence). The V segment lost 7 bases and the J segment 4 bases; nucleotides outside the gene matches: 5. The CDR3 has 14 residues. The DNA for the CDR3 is TGTGCCAGCATTCGGACAGGGTCCACCGGGGAGCTGTTTTTT. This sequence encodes CASIRTGSTGELFF.

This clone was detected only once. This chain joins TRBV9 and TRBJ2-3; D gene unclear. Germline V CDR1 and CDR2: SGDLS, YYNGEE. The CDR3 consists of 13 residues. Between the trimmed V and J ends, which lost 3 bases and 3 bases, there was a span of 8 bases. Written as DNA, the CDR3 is TGTGCCAGCAGCGCCATAGAGACAGATACGCAGTATTTT. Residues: CASSAIETDTQYF.

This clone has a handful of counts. CDR3 residues: CASGLAGGTTMTQFF. In nucleotides, the CDR3 is TGTGCCAGCGGGTTAGCGGGAGGAACTACAATGACGCAGTTCTTC. The chain links TRBV2 to TRBJ2-1, with 10 bases that match TRBD2. V gave up 8 bases and J gave up 12 bases; unmatched junction bases: 16. The germline V gene has CDR1 SNHLY and CDR2 FYNNEI. This CDR3 is 15 amino acids long.

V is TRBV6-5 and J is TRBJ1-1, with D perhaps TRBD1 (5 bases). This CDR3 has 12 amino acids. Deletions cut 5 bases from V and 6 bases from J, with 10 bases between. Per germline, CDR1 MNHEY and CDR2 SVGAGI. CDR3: CASSLSGSEAFF. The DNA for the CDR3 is TGTGCCAGCAGTCTATCAGGGTCTGAAGCTTTCTTT.

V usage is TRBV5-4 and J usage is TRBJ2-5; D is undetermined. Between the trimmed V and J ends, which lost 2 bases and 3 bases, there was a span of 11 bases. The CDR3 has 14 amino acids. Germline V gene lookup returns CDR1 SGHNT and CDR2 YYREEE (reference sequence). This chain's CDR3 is CASSFKGLKETQYF. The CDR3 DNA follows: TGTGCCAGCAGCTTTAAAGGCTTGAAAGAGACCCAGTACTTC.

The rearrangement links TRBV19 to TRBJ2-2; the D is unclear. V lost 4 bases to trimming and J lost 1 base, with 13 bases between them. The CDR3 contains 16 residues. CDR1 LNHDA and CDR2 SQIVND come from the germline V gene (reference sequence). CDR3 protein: CASSRGRKKNTGELFF. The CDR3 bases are TGTGCCAGTAGTAGGGGTAGAAAAAAGAACACCGGGGAGCTGTTTTTT.

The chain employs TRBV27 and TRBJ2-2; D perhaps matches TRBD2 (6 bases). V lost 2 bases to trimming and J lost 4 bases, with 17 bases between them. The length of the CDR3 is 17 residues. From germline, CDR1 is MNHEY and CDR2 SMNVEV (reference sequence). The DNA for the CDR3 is TGTGCCAGCAGTTTAGGGGTCCGGAGGGAGTCCACCGGGGAGCTGTTTTTT. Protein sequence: CASSLGVRRESTGELFF.

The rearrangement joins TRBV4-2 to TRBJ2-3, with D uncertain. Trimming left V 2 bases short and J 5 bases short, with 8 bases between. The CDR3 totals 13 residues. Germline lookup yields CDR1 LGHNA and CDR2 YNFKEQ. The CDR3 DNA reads TGTGCCAGCAGCCAATCAAAGGGAGATACGCAGTATTTT. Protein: CASSQSKGDTQYF.

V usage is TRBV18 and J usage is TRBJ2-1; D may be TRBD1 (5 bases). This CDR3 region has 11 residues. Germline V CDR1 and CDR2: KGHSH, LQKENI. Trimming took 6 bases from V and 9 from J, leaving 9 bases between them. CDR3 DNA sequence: TGTGCCAGCTCTCCAGGGTTTGAGCAGTTCTTC. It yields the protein CASSPGFEQFF.

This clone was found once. The CDR3 sequence: CSAADREPETQYF. The CDR3 DNA sequence: TGCAGCGCCGCTGACAGGGAGCCCGAGACCCAGTACTTC. This rearrangement joins TRBV29-1 to TRBJ2-5; 7 nucleotides match TRBD1. Germline V gene sequence: CDR1 SQVTM, CDR2 ANQGSEA. The trim removed 7 bases at V and 5 bases at J, leaving 10 bases unmatched. This CDR3 is built from 13 residues.

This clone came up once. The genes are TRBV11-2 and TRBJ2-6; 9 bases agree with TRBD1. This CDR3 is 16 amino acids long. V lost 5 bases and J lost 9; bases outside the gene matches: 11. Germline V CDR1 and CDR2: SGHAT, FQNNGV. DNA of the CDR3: TGTGCCAGCAGCAGAGGACAGGGGCTTATGGGCAACGTCCTGACTTTC. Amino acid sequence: CASSRGQGLMGNVLTF.

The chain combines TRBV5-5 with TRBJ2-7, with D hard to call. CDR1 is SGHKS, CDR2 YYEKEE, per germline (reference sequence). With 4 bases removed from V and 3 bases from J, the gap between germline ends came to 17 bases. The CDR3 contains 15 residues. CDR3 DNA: TGTGCCAGCAGCCCCTCCCCCAGCGCTATCTACGAGCAGTACTTC. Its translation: CASSPSPSAIYEQYF.

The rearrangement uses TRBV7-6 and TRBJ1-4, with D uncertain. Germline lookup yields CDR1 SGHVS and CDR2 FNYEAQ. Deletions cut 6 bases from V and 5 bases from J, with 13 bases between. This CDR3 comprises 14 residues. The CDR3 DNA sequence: TGTGCCAGCAGTATGGGTTACCCGAATGAAAAACTGTTTTTT. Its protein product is CASSMGYPNEKLFF.

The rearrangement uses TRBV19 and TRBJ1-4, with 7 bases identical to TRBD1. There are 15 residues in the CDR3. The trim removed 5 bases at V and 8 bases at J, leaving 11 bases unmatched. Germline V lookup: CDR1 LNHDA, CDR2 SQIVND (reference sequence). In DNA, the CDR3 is TGTGCCAGTAGTTTTACAGGGGTTATAGGAGAAAAACTGTTTTTT. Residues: CASSFTGVIGEKLFF.

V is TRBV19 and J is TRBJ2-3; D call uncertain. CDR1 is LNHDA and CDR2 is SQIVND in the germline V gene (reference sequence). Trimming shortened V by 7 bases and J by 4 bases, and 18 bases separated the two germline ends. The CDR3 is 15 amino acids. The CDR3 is CASNTRTANSDTQYF. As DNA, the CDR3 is TGTGCCAGTAATACTCGTACAGCTAACTCAGATACGCAGTATTTT.

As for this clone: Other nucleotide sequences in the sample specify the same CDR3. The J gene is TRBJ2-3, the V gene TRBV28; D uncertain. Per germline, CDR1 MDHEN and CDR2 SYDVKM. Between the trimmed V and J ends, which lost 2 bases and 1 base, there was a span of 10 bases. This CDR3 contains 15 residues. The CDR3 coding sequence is TGTGCCAGCAGTTTACGCCAAGGTGGCACAGATACGCAGTATTTT. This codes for CASSLRQGGTDTQYF.

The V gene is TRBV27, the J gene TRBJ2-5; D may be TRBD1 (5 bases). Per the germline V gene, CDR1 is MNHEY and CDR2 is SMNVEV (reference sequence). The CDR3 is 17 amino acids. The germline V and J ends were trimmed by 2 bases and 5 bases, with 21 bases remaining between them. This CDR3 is CASSLRGVGGSRETQYF. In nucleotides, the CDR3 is TGTGCCAGCAGTTTAAGGGGCGTGGGCGGCTCAAGGGAGACCCAGTACTTC.

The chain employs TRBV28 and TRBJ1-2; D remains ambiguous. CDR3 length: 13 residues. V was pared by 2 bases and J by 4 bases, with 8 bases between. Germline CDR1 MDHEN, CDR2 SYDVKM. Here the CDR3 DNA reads TGTGCCAGCAGTTTAGAGGTGGCCTATGGCTACACCTTC. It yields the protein CASSLEVAYGYTF.

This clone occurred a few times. The CDR3 loop is CAWSETGGGYTF. The CDR3 nucleotides are TGTGCCTGGAGTGAGACAGGGGGCGGCTACACCTTC. The rearrangement joins TRBV30 to TRBJ1-2; 10 nucleotides match TRBD1. The germline gives CDR1 GTSNPN, CDR2 SVGIG (reference sequence). This CDR3 spans 12 amino acids. The trim removed 1 base at V and 8 bases at J, leaving 1 base unmatched.

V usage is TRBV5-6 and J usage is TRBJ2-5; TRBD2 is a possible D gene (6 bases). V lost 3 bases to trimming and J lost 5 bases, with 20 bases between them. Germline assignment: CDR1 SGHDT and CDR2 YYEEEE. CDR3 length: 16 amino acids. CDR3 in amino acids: CASSSLRRRRGETQYF. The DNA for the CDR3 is TGTGCCAGCAGCTCCCTCCGACGCCGACGGGGGGAGACCCAGTACTTC.

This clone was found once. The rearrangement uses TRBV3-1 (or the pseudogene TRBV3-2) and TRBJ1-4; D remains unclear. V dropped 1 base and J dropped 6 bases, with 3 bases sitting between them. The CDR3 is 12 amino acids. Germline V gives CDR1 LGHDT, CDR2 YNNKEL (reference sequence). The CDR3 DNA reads TGTGCCAGCAGCCAAGGAGATGAAAAACTGTTTTTT. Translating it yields CASSQGDEKLFF.

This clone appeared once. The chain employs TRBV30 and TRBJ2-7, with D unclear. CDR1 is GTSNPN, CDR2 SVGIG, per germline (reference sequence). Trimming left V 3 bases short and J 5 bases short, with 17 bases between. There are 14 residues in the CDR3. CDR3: CAWSGQVAHNEQYF. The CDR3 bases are TGTGCCTGGAGCGGCCAGGTGGCGCATAACGAGCAGTACTTC.

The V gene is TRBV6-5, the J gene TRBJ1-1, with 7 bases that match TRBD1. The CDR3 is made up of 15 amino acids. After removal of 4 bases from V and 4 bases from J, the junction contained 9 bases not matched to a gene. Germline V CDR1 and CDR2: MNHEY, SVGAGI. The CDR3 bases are TGTGCCAGCAGTTTATTTAGACAGGGCGGCACTGAAGCTTTCTTT. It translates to CASSLFRQGGTEAFF.

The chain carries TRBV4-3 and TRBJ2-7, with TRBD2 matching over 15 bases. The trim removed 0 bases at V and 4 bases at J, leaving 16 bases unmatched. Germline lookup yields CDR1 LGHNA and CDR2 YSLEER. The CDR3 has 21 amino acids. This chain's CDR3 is CASSQDAIGTDGTSGGYEQYF. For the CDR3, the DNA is TGCGCCAGCAGCCAAGATGCGATTGGGACGGACGGGACTAGCGGGGGGTACGAGCAGTACTTC.

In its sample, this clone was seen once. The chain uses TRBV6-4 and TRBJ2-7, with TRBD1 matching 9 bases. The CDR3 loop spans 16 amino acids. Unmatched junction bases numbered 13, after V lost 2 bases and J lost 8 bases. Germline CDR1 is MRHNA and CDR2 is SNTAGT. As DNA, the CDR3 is TGTGCCAGCAGTGACCCCTCCCTGGGACAGGGAAATAAGCAGTACTTC. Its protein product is CASSDPSLGQGNKQYF.